This T cell receptor beta chain was obtained from a study of human T cells and chemical hapten exposure. Background on the study: Diphenylcyclopropenone doses were given weekly to the scalps of patients across the approximately 25-week study. There were per-sample TCR yield variations, arising mainly from small pooled library volume differences.

As for time point: patch test 2, 6 weeks after DPC sensitization. Treatment reported: therapeutic diphenylcyclopropenone sensitization with weekly scalp DPC. Total RNA was extracted from unfractionated whole blood. This CDR3 region has 14 residues. The V gene's germline CDR1 is DFQATT and CDR2 SNEGSKA (reference sequence). V dropped 4 bases and J dropped 5; count of bases not matched to a gene: 6. TCRdb redid the calling of the RACE reads with MiXCR, one entry per CDR3 protein. The sample records around 99,000 distinct CDR3 sequences, about 10% being singletons. Whole-study findings and limits: DPC sensitization left the count of TCRs above 1 in 1000 unchanged.

In this sample, this clonotype turned up a few times. The antigen remains unidentified. Sequencing was performed on whole blood, taken in connection with sensitization to the hapten diphenylcyclopropenone (DPC). The chain recombines TRBV20-1 with TRBJ1-5, with 9 nucleotides matching TRBD1. The clonotype originates from a man aged 40-50 years with alopecia areata. Some clones in this sample may be carry-over from other donors' samples. The CDR3, as DNA: TGCAGTGCTATACCACAGGGGGCCGATCAGCCCCAGCATTTT. Translating it yields CSAIPQGADQPQHF.